The clone carrying this T cell receptor (beta chain) has more than one count but fewer than ten. The target antigen is unknown. The data are from a study of T cells after yellow fever vaccination. Whole-study findings and limits: Most primary-vaccination clones reappeared after the booster (about 96% CD4, about 87% CD8).

Germline V CDR1 and CDR2: MDHEN, SYDVKM. This CDR3 contains 14 residues. Trimming pared 1 base from V and 2 bases from J, leaving 6 bases between. TCRdb used MiXCR to reprocess the 5' RACE reads, holding one entry per CDR3 protein. The table includes some 600,000 distinct CDR3 sequences, roughly a sixth detected once. V usage is TRBV28 and J usage is TRBJ1-3; D is uncertain. The receptor was derived from a man younger than 35 who received the YFV17D yellow fever vaccine. This specimen consisted of PBMCs, obtained about 5 days after the first yellow fever vaccination. CDR3 DNA sequence: TGTGCCAGCAGTTTATACAGCGCTGGAAACACCATATATTTT. This translates into CASSLYSAGNTIYF. Variable domain in full (rest from reference TRBV28 and TRBJ1-3): DVKVTQSSRYLVKRTGEKVFLECVQDMDHENMFWYRQDPGLGLRLIYFSYDVKMKEKGDIPEGYSVSREKKERFSLILESASTNQTSMYLCASSLYSAGNTIYFGEGSWLTVV.